This T cell receptor (beta chain) appears in the sequencing data of a study of shared T cell receptors in the human thymus. Sequencing used immunoSEQ multiplex PCR; TCRdb keeps in-frame clones, though not all of them. The table has approximately 580,000 clones, 75% to 85% seen once. This clone came up once. The CDR3 loop spans 12 amino acids. Germline V gene data show CDR1 as SNHLY and CDR2 as FYNNEI. Unmatched junction bases numbered 5, after V lost 8 bases and J lost 5 bases. The data were also submitted as part of a second study, on human thymus T cells. Per that paper: Corrective cardiac operations yielded the resected thymus tissue. Related work found strong thymic repertoire overlap between unrelated individuals.

Sample: thymocytes. The clonotype was recovered from a boy younger than two with a congenital heart defect. The chain recombines TRBV2 with TRBJ2-5, with TRBD1 matching 7 bases. This CDR3 is CASGTGVETQYF. DNA for the CDR3: TGTGCCAGCGGCACAGGGGTTGAGACCCAGTACTTC.